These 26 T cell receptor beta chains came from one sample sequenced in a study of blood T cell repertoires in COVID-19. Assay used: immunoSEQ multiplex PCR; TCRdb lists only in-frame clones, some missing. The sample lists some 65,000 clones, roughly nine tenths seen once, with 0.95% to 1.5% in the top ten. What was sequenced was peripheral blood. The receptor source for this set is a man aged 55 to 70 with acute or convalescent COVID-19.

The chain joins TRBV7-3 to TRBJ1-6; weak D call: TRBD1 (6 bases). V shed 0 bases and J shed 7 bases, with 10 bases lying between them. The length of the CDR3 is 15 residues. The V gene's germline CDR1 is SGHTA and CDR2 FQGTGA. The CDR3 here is CASSLTGDKNSPLHF. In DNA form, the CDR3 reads TGTGCCAGCAGCTTAACAGGGGACAAGAATTCACCCCTCCACTTT.

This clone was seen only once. In DNA, the CDR3 is TGCAGCGTTGCCCGACAGGATTACTACACCTTC. This sequence encodes CSVARQDYYTF. The V call is TRBV29-1, the J call TRBJ1-2, with a tentative D call TRBD1 (6 bases). The CDR3 length is 11 residues. Trimming cost V 4 bases and J 10 bases, with 13 bases left between them. The germline gives CDR1 SQVTM, CDR2 ANQGSEA.

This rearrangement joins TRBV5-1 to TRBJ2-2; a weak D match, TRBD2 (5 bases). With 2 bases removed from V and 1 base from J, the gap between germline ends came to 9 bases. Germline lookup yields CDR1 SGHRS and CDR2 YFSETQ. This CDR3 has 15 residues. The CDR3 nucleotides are TGCGCCAGCAGCTTAGGAGGTCTGAACACCGGGGAGCTGTTTTTT. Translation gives CASSLGGLNTGELFF.

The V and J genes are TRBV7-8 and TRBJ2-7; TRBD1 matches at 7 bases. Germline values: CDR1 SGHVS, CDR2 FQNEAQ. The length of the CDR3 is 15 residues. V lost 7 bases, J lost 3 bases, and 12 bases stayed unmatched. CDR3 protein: CASTRKATGNYEQYF. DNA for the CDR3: TGTGCCAGCACCCGGAAGGCGACAGGGAACTACGAGCAGTACTTC.

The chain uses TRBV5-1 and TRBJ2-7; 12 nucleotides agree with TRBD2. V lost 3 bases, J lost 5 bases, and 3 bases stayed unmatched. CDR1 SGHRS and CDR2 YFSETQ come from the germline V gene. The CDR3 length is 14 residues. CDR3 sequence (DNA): TGCGCCAGCAGCTGGACTAGCGGGGCCAACGAGCAGTACTTC. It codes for CASSWTSGANEQYF. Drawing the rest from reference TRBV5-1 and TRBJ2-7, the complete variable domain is KAGVTQTPRYLIKTRGQQVTLSCSPISGHRSVSWYQQTPGQGLQFLFEYFSETQRNKGNFPGRFSGRQFSNSRSEMNVSTLELGDSALYLCASSWTSGANEQYFGPGTRLTVT.

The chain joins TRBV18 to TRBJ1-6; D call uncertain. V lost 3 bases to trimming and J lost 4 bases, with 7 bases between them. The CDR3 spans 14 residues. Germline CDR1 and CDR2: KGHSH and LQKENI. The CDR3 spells CASSPGSYNSPLHF. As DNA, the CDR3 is TGTGCCAGCTCACCCGGGTCTTATAATTCACCCCTCCACTTT. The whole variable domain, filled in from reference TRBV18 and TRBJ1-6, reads NAGVMQNPRHLVRRRGQEARLRCSPMKGHSHVYWYRQLPEEGLKFMVYLQKENIIDESGMPKERFSAEFPKEGPSILRIQQVVRGDSAAYFCASSPGSYNSPLHFGNGTRLTVT.

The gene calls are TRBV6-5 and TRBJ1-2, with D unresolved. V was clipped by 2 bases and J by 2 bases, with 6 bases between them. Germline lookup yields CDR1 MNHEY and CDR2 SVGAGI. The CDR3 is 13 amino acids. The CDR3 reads CASSYVQNYGYTF. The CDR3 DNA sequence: TGTGCCAGCAGTTACGTTCAGAACTATGGCTACACCTTC.

Here the CDR3 DNA reads TGTGCCAGCAGCCCTTACCCTCGGGTGTCCTACGAGCAGTACTTC. It yields the protein CASSPYPRVSYEQYF. This chain uses TRBV7-9 with TRBJ2-7, with D uncertain. This CDR3 comprises 15 residues. Germline values: CDR1 SEHNR, CDR2 FQNEAQ (reference sequence). Trimming took off 5 bases at V and 1 base at J, with 15 bases between the two ends.

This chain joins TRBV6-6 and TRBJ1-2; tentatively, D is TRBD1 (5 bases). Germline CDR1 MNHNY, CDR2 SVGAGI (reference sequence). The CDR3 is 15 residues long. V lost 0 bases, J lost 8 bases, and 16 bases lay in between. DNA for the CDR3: TGTGCCAGCAGTTACTCAGCAGTCGTCCGACAGGGCTACACCTTC. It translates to CASSYSAVVRQGYTF.

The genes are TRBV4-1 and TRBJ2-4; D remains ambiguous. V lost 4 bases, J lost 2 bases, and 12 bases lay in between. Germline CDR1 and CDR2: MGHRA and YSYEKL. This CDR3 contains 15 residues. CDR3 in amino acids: CASSLETHTKNIQYF. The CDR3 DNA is TGCGCCAGCAGCCTAGAGACACATACCAAAAACATTCAGTACTTC.

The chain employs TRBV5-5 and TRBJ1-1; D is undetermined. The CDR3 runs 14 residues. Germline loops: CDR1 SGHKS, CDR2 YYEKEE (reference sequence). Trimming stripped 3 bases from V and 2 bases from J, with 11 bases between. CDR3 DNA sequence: TGTGCCAGCAGCTCGACGGCGGATAACACTGAAGCTTTCTTT. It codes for CASSSTADNTEAFF.

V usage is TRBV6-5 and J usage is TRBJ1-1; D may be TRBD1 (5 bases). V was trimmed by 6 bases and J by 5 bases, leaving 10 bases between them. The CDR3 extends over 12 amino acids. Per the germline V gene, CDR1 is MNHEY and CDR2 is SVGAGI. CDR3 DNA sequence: TGTGCCAGCAGGCCCCGGGGGACTGAAGCTTTCTTT. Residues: CASRPRGTEAFF.

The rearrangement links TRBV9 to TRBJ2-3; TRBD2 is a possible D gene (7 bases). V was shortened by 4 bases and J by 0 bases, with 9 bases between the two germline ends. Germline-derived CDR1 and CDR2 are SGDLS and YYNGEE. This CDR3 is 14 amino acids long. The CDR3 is CASSRGASTDTQYF. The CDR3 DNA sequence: TGTGCCAGCAGCCGGGGGGCTAGCACAGATACGCAGTATTTT.

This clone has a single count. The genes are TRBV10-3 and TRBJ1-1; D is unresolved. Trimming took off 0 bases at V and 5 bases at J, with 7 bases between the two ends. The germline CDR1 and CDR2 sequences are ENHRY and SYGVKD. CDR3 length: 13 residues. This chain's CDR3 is CAISESRVTEAFF. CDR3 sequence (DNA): TGTGCCATCAGTGAGTCGCGGGTAACTGAAGCTTTCTTT.

The CDR3 region has the DNA TGTGCCAGCTCAAGACAGTTACCCCTCTCCTACAATGAGCAGTTCTTC. Translating gives CASSRQLPLSYNEQFF. The V call is TRBV18, the J call TRBJ2-1; D is possibly TRBD1 (5 bases). This CDR3 is 16 amino acids long. Germline V gives CDR1 KGHSH, CDR2 LQKENI. Trimming left V 5 bases short and J 0 bases short, with 14 bases between.

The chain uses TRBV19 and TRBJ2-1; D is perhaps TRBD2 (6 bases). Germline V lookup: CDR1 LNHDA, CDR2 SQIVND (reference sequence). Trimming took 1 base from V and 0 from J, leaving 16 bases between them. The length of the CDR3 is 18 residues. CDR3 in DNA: TGTGCCAGTAGTATAGGATTTCGGCGGGATAGCTCCTACAATGAGCAGTTCTTC. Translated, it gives CASSIGFRRDSSYNEQFF.

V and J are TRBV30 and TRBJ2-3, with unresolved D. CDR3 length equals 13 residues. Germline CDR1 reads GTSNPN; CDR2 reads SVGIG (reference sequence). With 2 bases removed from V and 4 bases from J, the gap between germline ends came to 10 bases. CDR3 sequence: CAWSLVGSDTQYF. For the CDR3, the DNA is TGTGCCTGGAGTTTAGTGGGCTCAGATACGCAGTATTTT.

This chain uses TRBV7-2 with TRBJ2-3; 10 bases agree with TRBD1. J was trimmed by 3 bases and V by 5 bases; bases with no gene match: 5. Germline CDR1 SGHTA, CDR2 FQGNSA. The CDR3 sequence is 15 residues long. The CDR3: CASSQDRGRTDTQYF. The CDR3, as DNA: TGTGCCAGCAGCCAGGACAGGGGGAGAACAGATACGCAGTATTTT.

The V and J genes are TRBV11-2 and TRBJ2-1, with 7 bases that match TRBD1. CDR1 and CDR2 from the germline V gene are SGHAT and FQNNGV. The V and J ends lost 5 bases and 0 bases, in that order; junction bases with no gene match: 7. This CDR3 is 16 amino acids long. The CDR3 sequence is CASSPTGASSYNEQFF. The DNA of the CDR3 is TGTGCCAGCAGCCCAACAGGGGCTAGCTCCTACAATGAGCAGTTCTTC. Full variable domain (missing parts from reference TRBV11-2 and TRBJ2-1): EAGVAQSPRYKIIEKRQSVAFWCNPISGHATLYWYQQILGQGPKLLIQFQNNGVVDDSQLPKDRFSAERLKGVDSTLKIQPAKLEDSAVYLCASSPTGASSYNEQFFGPGTRLTVL.

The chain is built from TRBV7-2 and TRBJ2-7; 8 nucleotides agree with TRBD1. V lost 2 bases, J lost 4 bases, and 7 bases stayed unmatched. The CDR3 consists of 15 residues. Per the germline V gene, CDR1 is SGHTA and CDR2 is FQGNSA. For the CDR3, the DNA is TGTGCCAGCAGCTTACAAACAGGGGGAGTTTACGAGCAGTACTTC. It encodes CASSLQTGGVYEQYF. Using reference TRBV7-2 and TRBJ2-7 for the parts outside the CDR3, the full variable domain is GAGVSQSPSNKVTEKGKDVELRCDPISGHTALYWYRQSLGQGLEFLIYFQGNSAPDKSGLPSDRFSAERTGGSVSTLTIQRTQQEDSAVYLCASSLQTGGVYEQYFGPGTRLTVT.

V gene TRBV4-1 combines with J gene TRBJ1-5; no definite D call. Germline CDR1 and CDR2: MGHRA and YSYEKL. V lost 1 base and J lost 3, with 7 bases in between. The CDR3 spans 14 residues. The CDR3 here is CASSQGAANQPQHF. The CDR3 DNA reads TGCGCCAGCAGCCAAGGGGCCGCCAATCAGCCCCAGCATTTT.

The CDR3 DNA reads TGTGCCAGCAGCTCTGGCGGTTCCAATAGCAATCAGCCCCAGCATTTT. Encoded protein: CASSSGGSNSNQPQHF. The rearrangement links TRBV7-9 to TRBJ1-5; D ambiguous. This CDR3 is built from 16 residues. The V gene's germline CDR1 is SEHNR and CDR2 FQNEAQ (reference sequence). V shed 4 bases and J shed 0 bases, with 13 bases lying between them.

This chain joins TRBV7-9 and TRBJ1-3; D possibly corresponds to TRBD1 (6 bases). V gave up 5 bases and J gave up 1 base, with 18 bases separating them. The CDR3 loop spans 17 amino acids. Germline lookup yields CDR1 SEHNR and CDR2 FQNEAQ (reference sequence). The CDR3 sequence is CASSHRLGHQSGNTIYF. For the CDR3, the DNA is TGTGCCAGCAGCCATCGTCTGGGACACCAATCTGGAAACACCATATATTTT.

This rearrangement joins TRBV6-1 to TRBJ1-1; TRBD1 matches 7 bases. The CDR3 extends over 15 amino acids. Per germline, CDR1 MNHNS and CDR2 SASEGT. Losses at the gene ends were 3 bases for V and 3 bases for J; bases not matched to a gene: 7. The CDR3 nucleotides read TGTGCCAGCAGTGAGAGGTCTACAGGGGACACTGAAGCTTTCTTT. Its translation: CASSERSTGDTEAFF.

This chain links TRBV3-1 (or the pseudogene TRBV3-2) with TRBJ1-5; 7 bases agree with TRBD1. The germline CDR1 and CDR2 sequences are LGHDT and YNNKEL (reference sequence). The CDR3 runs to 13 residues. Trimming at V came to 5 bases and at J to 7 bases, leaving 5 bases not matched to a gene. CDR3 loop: CASSYYRGQPQHF. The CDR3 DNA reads TGTGCCAGCAGCTATTACAGGGGACAGCCCCAGCATTTT.

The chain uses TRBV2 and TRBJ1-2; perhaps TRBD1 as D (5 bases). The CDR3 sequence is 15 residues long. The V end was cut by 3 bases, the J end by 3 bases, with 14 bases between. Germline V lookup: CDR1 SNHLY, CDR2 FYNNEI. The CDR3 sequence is CASSDGREGYYGYTF. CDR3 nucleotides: TGTGCCAGCAGTGACGGCAGGGAAGGGTACTATGGCTACACCTTC.